The rows below give T cell receptor beta chains drawn from one sample of a study of T-cell reconstitution after alpha-beta-depleted transplantation in children. TCRdb re-analysed the PCR reads in MiXCR, keeping a single row per CDR3 protein. The data contain 200,000 to 250,000 distinct CDR3 sequences, 20% to 30% of them seen just once; the ten biggest clones take up 4% to 5.5%. The input for sequencing was PBMCs, mostly from graft donor cells, taken 360 days after TCRalphabeta/CD19-depleted stem cell transplant. Receptors were obtained from a female patient between 2 and 15 years old who had a stem cell transplant for congenital amegakaryocytic thrombocytopenia, so the T cells may come from the graft donor. Each CDR3 is given with its conserved first and last residue.

CDR3 protein	V gene
CATSRDRQGVSAFF	TRBV15
CASSKSFRQGSTDTQYF	TRBV21-1
CASSEGLAGTYEQYF	TRBV28
CASSQRPVDEQFF	TRBV7-2
CSARAPDRQETQYF	TRBV20-1
CASSADRLSPLHF	TRBV7-9
CASSDDLAGVAYNEQFF	TRBV6-4
CSARGESPTYNSPLHF	TRBV20-1
CASKTDRGTGNTIYF	TRBV5-5
CASSVYRGNEQYF	TRBV2
CSVEGTGISGELFF	TRBV29-1
CASSEPGRKAYEQYF	TRBV6-1
CASGLVGQEAFF	TRBV12-5
CASSQEFIDLSNQPQHF	TRBV4-1
CSARRQVISYEQYF	TRBV20-1
CASSSLRPGEFYEQYF	TRBV28
CASSPLETQYF	TRBV7-9
CSATPRTSGSYEQYF	TRBV20-1
CASSLARVNEQFF	TRBV7-8
CASSFYFLTMNTEAFF	TRBV5-6
CSAGKKATNEKLFF	TRBV20-1
CAILASGSYEQYF	TRBV10-3
CASSLGRSGELFF	TRBV5-4
CSASFGAETQYF	TRBV20-1
CSARDPSRGELFF	TRBV20-1
CASSYSTRYEQYF	TRBV6-2/TRBV6-3
CASSLNPRGNTGELFF	TRBV7-3
CAISSGGSTDTQYF	TRBV10-3
CASSLAYRGIGNEQFF	TRBV7-6
CSASRAESYNEQFF	TRBV20-1
CASSVDLEKEQYF	TRBV9
CASSGRAQGSYNEQFF	TRBV5-1
CASSLGQKGPEGYTF	TRBV6-1
CASSLTPSGYGYTF	TRBV7-2
CASSRTSDEQFF	TRBV12-3/TRBV12-4